These 8 T cell receptor beta chains were all obtained from the same sample, sequenced in a study of immune characterization of retroperitoneal liposarcoma. TCRdb re-called the PCR reads with MiXCR, one entry per CDR3 protein. The sample yields 8,500 to 11,000 distinct CDR3 sequences, 25% to 35% seen once. Sequencing was performed on tumor tissue. These receptors were collected from a female donor with retroperitoneal liposarcoma.

The table lists this clonotype with a count of one. The genes are TRBV11-1 and TRBJ2-1, with D perhaps matching TRBD1 (6 bases). Germline V lookup: CDR1 SGHAT, CDR2 FQDESV (reference sequence). This CDR3 is 14 amino acids long. Trimming took 2 bases from V and 9 from J, leaving 14 bases between them. The CDR3 nucleotides are TGTGCCAGCAGCTTATTTTGGGGGCGAGGTGAGCAGTTCTTC. Its translation: CASSLFWGRGEQFF.

This clonotype has only a few counts. The chain recombines TRBV11-2 with TRBJ2-1; TRBD2 aligns across 7 bases. The end of the DNA is better explained by TRBJ2-7, so the J call may be wrong. In germline, CDR1 is SGHAT, CDR2 FQNNGV. CDR3 length equals 13 residues. The CDR3 nucleotides are TGTGCCAGCAGCTTAGGGGAGGGGAGTGAGCAGTACTTC. It specifies CASSLGEGSEQYF.

The gene calls are TRBV6-6 and TRBJ2-3, with D perhaps TRBD1 or TRBD2 (6 bases each). The CDR3 contains 14 residues. With 7 bases removed from V and 0 bases from J, the gap between germline ends came to 11 bases. Germline V gene lookup returns CDR1 MNHNY and CDR2 SVGAGI (reference sequence). For the CDR3, the DNA is TGTGCCAGCATTACGGGGGCTAGCACAGATACGCAGTATTTT. Amino acid sequence: CASITGASTDTQYF.

This clonotype was seen many times. The V call is TRBV6-1, the J call TRBJ2-5; D remains ambiguous. The J call is in doubt because the DNA end fits TRBJ2-7 better. The CDR3 spans 14 residues. Per the germline V gene, CDR1 is MNHNS and CDR2 is SASEGT. The CDR3 here is CASSSHGVSYEQYF. The CDR3 DNA is TGTGCCAGCAGTTCCCATGGAGTCTCCTACGAGCAGTACTTC.

The chain recombines TRBV6-5 with TRBJ2-1; 8 nucleotides agree with TRBD2. J was trimmed by 10 bases and V by 5 bases; bases with no gene match: 16. CDR1 and CDR2 from the germline V gene are MNHEY and SVGAGI. The CDR3 extends over 16 amino acids. The CDR3 DNA reads TGTGCCAGCAGTGGGCAGGGCAGCGGGAGTCTGTACGAGCAGTTCTTC. Its translation is CASSGQGSGSLYEQFF.

The V call is TRBV6-6, the J call TRBJ2-5; TRBD2 aligns across 7 bases. Germline values: CDR1 MNHNY, CDR2 SVGAGI (reference sequence). The CDR3 is 14 residues long. The V and J ends lost 0 bases and 3 bases, in that order; junction bases with no gene match: 1. CDR3: CASSYSSGKETQYF. The CDR3 nucleotides are TGTGCCAGCAGTTACTCCAGCGGGAAAGAGACCCAGTACTTC.

The chain joins TRBV10-3 to TRBJ2-1; maybe TRBD1 (5 bases). The better agreement between TRBJ2-7 and the DNA end casts doubt on the J call. CDR1 and CDR2 (germline): ENHRY, SYGVKD. CDR3 length equals 13 residues. The CDR3 protein is CAISGWGYNEQYF. CDR3 nucleotide sequence: TGTGCCATCAGTGGGTGGGGCTACAATGAGCAGTACTTC.

The sample holds a few counts of this clonotype. Here the CDR3 DNA reads TGTGCCAGCAGCTTAGAACTAAGCATCCTAGAAGCTTTCTTT. Translated: CASSLELSILEAFF. This chain links TRBV7-9 with TRBJ1-1; D not resolved. The CDR3 sequence is 14 residues long. Germline V lookup: CDR1 SEHNR, CDR2 FQNEAQ (reference sequence). V was cut by 1 base and J by 8 bases, with 14 bases left in between.